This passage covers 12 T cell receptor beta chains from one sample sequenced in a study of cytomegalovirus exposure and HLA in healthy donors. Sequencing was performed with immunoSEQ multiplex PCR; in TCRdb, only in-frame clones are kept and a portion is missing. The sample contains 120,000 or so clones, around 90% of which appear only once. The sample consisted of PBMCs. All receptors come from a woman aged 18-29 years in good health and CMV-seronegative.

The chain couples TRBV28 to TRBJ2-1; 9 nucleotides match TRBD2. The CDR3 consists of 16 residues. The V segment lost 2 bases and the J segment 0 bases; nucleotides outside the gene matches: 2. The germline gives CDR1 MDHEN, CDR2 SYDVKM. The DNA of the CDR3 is TGTGCCAGCAGTTTAGGGACTAGCCTCTCCTACAATGAGCAGTTCTTC. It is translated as CASSLGTSLSYNEQFF. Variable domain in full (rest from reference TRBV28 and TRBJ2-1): DVKVTQSSRYLVKRTGEKVFLECVQDMDHENMFWYRQDPGLGLRLIYFSYDVKMKEKGDIPEGYSVSREKKERFSLILESASTNQTSMYLCASSLGTSLSYNEQFFGPGTRLTVL.

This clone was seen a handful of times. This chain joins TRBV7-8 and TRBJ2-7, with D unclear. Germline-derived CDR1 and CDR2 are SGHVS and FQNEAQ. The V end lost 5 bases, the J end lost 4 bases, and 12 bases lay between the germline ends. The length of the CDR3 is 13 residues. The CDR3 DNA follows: TGTGCCAGCAGCAGGAATCAAGCGTACGAGCAGTACTTC. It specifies CASSRNQAYEQYF.

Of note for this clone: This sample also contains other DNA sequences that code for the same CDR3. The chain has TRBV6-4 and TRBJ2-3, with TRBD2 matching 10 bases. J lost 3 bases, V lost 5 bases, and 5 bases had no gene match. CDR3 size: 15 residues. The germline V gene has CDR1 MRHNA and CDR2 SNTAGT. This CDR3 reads CASSSSGGSTDTQYF. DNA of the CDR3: TGTGCCAGCAGTTCTAGCGGGGGAAGTACAGATACGCAGTATTTT.

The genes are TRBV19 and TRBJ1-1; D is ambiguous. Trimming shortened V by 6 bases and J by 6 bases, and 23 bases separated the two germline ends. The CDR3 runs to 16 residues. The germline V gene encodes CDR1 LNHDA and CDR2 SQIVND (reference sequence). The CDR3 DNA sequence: TGTGCCAGTAGCTATACTTGGGAGGCGGAGGAGGCTGAAGCTTTCTTT. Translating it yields CASSYTWEAEEAEAFF.

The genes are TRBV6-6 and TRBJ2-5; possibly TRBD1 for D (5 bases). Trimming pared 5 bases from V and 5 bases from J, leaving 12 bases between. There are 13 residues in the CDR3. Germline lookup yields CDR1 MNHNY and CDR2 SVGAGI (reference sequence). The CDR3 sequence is CASSQGVWETQYF. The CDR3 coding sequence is TGTGCCAGCAGTCAAGGGGTGTGGGAGACCCAGTACTTC.

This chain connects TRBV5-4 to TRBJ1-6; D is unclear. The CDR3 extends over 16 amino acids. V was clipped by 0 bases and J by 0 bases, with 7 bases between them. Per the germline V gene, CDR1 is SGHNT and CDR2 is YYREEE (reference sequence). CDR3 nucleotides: TGTGCCAGCAGCTTGGGAAGTAGCTCCTATAATTCACCCCTCCACTTT. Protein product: CASSLGSSSYNSPLHF.

CDR3 loop: CASSLKNRTSGGYEQYF. CDR3 DNA sequence: TGTGCCAGCAGCCTCAAAAATCGGACTAGCGGGGGATACGAGCAGTACTTC. J is TRBJ2-7 and V is TRBV14; 13 bases fit TRBD2. The CDR3 loop spans 17 amino acids. Per the germline V gene, CDR1 is SGHDN and CDR2 is FVKESK. The V and J ends lost 4 bases and 4 bases, in that order; junction bases with no gene match: 10. The variable domain in full, completed from reference TRBV14 and TRBJ2-7, reads EAGVTQFPSHSVIEKGQTVTLRCDPISGHDNLYWYRRVMGKEIKFLLHFVKESKQDESGMPNNRFLAERTGGTYSTLKVQPAELEDSGVYFCASSLKNRTSGGYEQYFGPGTRLTVT.

CDR3 sequence reads: CASSTQISGNTIYF. CDR3 DNA sequence: TGTGCCAGCAGCACCCAGATCTCTGGAAACACCATATATTTT. The chain couples TRBV6-1 to TRBJ1-3; D is unclear. CDR1 is MNHNS, CDR2 SASEGT, per germline. This CDR3 has 14 residues. V shed 6 bases and J shed 0 bases, with 9 bases lying between them.

CDR3 protein: CASSSRGQGFPLHF. The DNA for the CDR3 is TGTGCCAGCAGTTCTAGGGGACAGGGGTTTCCCCTCCACTTT. The chain recombines TRBV7-9 with TRBJ1-6, with 10 nucleotides matching TRBD1. Germline trimming cut 6 bases from V and 13 bases from J; bases unmatched to any gene: 9. Germline V gene sequence: CDR1 SEHNR, CDR2 FQNEAQ (reference sequence). The CDR3 is 14 amino acids.

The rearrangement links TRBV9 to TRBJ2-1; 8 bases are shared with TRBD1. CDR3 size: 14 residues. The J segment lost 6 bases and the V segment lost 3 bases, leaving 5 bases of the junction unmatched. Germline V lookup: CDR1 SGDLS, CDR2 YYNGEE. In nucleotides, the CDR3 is TGTGCCAGCAGCGGAAGACAGGGGACCAATGAGCAGTTCTTC. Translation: CASSGRQGTNEQFF.

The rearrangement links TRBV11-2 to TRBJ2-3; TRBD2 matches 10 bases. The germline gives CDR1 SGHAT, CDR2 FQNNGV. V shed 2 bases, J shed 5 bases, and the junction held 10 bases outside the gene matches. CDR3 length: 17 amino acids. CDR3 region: CASSLLAGAVRQDTQYF. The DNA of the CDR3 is TGTGCCAGCAGCTTACTAGCGGGAGCCGTTAGGCAAGATACGCAGTATTTT.

CDR3 loop: CASSQLLAGVSTGELFF. The CDR3 DNA is TGCGCCAGCAGCCAACTACTAGCGGGAGTCTCCACCGGGGAGCTGTTTTTT. The chain carries TRBV4-1 and TRBJ2-2; 11 bases fit TRBD2. CDR3 length: 17 residues. Per the germline V gene, CDR1 is MGHRA and CDR2 is YSYEKL. J was trimmed by 4 bases and V by 2 bases; bases with no gene match: 6.